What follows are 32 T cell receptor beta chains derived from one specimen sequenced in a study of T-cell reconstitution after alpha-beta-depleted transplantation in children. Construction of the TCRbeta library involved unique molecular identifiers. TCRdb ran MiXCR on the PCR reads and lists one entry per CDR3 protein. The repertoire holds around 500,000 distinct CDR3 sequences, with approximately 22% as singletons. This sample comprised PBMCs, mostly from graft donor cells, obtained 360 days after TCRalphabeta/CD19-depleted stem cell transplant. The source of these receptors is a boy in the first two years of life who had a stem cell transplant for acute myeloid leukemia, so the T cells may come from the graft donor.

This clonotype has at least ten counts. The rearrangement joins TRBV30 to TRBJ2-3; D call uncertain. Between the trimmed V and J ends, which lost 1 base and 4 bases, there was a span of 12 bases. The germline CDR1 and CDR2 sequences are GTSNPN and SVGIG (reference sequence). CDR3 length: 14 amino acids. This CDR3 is CAWSGRVGPDTQYF. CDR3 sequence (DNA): TGTGCCTGGAGTGGACGAGTGGGCCCAGATACGCAGTATTTT.

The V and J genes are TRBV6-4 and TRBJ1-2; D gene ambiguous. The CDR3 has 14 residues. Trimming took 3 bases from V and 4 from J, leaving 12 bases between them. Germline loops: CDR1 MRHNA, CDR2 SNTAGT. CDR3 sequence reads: CASSDPGSGYGYTF. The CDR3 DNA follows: TGTGCCAGCAGTGATCCCGGGTCCGGCTATGGCTACACCTTC.

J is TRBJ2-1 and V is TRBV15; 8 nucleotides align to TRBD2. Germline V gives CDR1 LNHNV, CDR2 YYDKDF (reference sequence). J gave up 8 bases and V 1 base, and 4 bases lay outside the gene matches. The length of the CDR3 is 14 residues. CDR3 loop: CATSRGVAGYEQFF. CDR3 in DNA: TGTGCCACCAGCAGAGGGGTAGCGGGGTATGAGCAGTTCTTC.

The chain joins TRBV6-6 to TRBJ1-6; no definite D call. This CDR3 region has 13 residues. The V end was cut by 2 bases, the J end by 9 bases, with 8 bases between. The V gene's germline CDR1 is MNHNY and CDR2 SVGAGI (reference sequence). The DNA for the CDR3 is TGTGCCAGCAGTTACGCCGTTAGTTCACCCCTCCACTTT. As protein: CASSYAVSSPLHF.

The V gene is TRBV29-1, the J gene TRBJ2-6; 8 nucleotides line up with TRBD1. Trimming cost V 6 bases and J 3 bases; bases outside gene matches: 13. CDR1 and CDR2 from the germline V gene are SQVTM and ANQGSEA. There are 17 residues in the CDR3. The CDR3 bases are TGCAGCGTGGGGCAGGGGGCTATCCTAGGTGGGGCCAACGTCCTGACTTTC. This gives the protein CSVGQGAILGGANVLTF. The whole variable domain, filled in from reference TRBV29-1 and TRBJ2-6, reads SAVISQKPSRDICQRGTSLTIQCQVDSQVTMMFWYRQQPGQSLTLIATANQGSEATYESGFVIDKFPISRPNLTFSTLTVSNMSPEDSSIYLCSVGQGAILGGANVLTFGAGSRLTVL.

The CDR3 reads CASSYGRGNQPQHF. CDR3 in DNA: TGTGCCAGCTCGTACGGACGGGGCAATCAGCCCCAGCATTTT. This chain connects TRBV18 to TRBJ1-5, with D uncertain. The V end lost 6 bases, the J end lost 2 bases, and 11 bases lay between the germline ends. Germline V lookup: CDR1 KGHSH, CDR2 LQKENI. There are 14 residues in the CDR3. Full variable domain (remainder filled in from reference TRBV18 and TRBJ1-5): NAGVMQNPRHLVRRRGQEARLRCSPMKGHSHVYWYRQLPEEGLKFMVYLQKENIIDESGMPKERFSAEFPKEGPSILRIQQVVRGDSAAYFCASSYGRGNQPQHFGDGTRLSIL.

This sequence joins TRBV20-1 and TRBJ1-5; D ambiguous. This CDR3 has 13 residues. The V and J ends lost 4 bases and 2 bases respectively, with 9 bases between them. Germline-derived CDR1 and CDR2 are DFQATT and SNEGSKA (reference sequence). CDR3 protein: CSAKPVGNQPQHF. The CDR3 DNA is TGCAGTGCTAAGCCGGTGGGCAATCAGCCCCAGCATTTT.

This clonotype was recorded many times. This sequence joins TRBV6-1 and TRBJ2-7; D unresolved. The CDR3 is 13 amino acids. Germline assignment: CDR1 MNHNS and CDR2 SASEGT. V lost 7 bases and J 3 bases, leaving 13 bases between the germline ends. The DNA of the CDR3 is TGTGCCAGCACCCGAGACGAAAGCTACGAGCAGTACTTC. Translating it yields CASTRDESYEQYF.

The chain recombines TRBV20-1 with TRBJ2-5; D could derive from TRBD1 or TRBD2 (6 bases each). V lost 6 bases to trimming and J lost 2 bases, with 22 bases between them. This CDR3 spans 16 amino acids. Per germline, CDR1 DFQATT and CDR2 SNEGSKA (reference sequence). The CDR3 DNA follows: TGCAGTGCAAAGACCGCGACAGGCGGAGGGCAAGAGACCCAGTACTTC. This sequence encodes CSAKTATGGGQETQYF.

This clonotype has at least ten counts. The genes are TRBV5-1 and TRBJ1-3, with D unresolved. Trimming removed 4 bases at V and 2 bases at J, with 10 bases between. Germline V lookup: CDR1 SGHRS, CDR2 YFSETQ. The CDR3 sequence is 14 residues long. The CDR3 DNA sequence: TGCGCCAGCAGCCCTGGAAAGCCTGGAAACACCATATATTTT. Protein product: CASSPGKPGNTIYF.

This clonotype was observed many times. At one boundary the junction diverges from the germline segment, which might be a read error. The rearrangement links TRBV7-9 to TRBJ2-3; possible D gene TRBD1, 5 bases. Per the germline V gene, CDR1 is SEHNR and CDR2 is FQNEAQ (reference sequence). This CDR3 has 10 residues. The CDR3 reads CASSLNDRSF. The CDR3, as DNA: TGTGCCAGCAGCTTGAATGACAGAAGTTTT.

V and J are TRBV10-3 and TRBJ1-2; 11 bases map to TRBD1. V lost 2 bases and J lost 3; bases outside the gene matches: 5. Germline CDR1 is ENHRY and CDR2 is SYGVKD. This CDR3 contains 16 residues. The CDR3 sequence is CAISERTGGADYGYTF. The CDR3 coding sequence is TGTGCCATCAGTGAGAGGACAGGGGGCGCGGACTATGGCTACACCTTC.

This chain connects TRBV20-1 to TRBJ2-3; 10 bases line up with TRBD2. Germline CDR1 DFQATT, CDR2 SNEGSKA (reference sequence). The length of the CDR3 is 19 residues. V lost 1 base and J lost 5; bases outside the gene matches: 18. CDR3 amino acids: CSARAIGGLAKISGDTQYF. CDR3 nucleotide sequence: TGCAGTGCTAGAGCGATAGGGGGACTAGCGAAAATAAGTGGAGATACGCAGTATTTT.

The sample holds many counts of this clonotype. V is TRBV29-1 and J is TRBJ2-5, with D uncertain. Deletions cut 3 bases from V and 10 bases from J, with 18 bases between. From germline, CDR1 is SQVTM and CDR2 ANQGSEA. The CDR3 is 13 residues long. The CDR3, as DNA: TGCAGCGTTGAGGGGATGGGGTATGGTGACCAGTACTTC. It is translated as CSVEGMGYGDQYF.

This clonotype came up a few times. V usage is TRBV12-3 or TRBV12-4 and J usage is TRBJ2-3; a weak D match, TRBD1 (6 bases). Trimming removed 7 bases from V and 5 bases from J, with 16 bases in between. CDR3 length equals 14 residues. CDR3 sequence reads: CASTRGPSGDTQYF. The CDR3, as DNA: TGTGCCAGCACCAGGGGACCTTCGGGAGATACGCAGTATTTT.

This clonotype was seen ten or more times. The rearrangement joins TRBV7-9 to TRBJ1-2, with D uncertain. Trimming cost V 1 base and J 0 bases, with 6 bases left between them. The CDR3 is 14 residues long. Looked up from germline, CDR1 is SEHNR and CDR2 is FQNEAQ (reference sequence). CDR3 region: CASSLGSANYGYTF. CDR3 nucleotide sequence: TGTGCCAGCAGCTTAGGATCCGCTAACTATGGCTACACCTTC.

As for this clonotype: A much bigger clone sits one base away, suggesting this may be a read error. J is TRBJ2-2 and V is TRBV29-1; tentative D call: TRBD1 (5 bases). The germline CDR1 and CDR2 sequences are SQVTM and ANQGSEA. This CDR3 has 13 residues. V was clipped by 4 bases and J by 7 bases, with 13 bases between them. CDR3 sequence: CSVGTGGDGELFF. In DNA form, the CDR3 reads TGCAGCGTTGGTACAGGTGGTGACGGGGAGCTGTTTTTT.

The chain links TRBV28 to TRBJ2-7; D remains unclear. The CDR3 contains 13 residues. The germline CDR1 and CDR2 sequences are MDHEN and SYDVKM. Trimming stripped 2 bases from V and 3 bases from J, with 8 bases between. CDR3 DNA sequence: TGTGCCAGCAGTTTAAGTCCCGGCTACGAGCAGTACGTC. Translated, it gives CASSLSPGYEQYV.

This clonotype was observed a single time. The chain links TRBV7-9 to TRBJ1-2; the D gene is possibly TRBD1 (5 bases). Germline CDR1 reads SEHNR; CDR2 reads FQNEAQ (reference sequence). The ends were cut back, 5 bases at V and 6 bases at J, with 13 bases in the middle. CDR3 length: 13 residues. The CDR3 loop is CASSPEGIHGYTF. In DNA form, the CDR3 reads TGTGCCAGCAGCCCGGAGGGGATCCATGGCTACACCTTC.

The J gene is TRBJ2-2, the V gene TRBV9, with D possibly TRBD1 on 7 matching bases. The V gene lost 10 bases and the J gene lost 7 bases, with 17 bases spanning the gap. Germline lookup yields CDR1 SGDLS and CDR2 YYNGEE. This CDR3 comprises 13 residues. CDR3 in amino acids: CASGGIIIGELFF. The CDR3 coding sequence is TGTGCCTCAGGGGGGATAATTATCGGGGAGCTGTTTTTT.

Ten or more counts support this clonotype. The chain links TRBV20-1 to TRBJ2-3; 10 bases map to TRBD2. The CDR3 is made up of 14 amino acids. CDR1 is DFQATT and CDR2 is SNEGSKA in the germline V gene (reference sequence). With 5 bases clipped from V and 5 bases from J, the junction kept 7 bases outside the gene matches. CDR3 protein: CSAWSGGAGDTQYF. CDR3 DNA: TGCAGTGCTTGGAGCGGGGGGGCCGGAGATACGCAGTATTTT.

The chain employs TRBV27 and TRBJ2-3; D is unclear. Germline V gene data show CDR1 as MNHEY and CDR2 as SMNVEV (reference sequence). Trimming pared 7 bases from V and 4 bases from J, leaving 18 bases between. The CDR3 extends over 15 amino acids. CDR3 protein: CASKPPSDQADTQYF. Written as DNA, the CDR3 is TGTGCCAGCAAACCCCCCTCGGACCAGGCAGATACGCAGTATTTT.

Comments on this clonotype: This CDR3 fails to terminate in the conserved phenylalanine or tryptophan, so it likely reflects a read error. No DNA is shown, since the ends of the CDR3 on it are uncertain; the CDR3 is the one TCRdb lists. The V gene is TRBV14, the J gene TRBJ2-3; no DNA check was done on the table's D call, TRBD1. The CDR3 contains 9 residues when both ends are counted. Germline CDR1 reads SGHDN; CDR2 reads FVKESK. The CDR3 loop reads CASSHPRKG.

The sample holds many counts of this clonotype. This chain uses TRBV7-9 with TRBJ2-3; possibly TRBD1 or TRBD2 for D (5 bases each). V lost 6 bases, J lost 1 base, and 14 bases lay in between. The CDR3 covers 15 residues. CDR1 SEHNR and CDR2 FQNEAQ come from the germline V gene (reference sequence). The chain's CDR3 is CASSPRPGRTDTQYF. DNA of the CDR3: TGTGCCAGCAGTCCCCGGCCGGGGCGCACAGATACGCAGTATTTT.

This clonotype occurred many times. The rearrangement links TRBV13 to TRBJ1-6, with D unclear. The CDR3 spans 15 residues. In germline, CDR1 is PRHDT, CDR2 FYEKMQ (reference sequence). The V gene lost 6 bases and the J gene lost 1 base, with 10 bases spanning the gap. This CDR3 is CASRTRGSYNSPLHF. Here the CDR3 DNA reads TGTGCCAGCAGGACTCGGGGATCCTATAATTCACCCCTCCACTTT.

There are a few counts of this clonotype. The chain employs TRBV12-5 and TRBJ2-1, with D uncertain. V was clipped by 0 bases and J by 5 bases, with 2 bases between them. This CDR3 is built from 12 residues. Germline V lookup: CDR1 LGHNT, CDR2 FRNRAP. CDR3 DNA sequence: TGTGCTAGTGGTTTGGTTGACAATGAGCAGTTCTTC. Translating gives CASGLVDNEQFF.

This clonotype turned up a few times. The CDR3 is CASSYSRGTTAGDQYF. DNA for the CDR3: TGTGCCAGCAGTTACTCGAGAGGGACTACTGCCGGGGACCAGTACTTC. This chain joins TRBV6-5 and TRBJ2-5, with 7 bases lining up with TRBD2. This CDR3 region has 16 residues. Trimming at V came to 0 bases and at J to 10 bases, leaving 14 bases not matched to a gene. The V gene's germline CDR1 is MNHEY and CDR2 SVGAGI.

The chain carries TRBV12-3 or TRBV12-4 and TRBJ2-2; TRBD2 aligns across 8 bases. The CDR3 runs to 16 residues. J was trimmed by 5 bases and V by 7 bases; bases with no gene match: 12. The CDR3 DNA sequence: TGTGCCAGCACCCCGGGACTAGTTGAAATGACCGGGGAGCTGTTTTTT. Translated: CASTPGLVEMTGELFF.

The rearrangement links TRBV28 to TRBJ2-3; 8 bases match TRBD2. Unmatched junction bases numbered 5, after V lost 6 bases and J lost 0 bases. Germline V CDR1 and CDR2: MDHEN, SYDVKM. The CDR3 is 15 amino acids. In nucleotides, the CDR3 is TGTGCCAGCAGCCCTAGCGGGCCCAGCACAGATACGCAGTATTTT. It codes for CASSPSGPSTDTQYF.

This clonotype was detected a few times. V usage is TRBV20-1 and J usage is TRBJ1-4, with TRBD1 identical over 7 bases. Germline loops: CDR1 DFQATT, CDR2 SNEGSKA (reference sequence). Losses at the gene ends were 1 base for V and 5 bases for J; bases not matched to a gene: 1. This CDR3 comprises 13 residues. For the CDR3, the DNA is TGCAGTGCTAGAGCGGGACAGAATGAAAAACTGTTTTTT. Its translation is CSARAGQNEKLFF.

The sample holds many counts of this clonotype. The CDR3 region is CSVQGRFSYEQYF. The CDR3 coding sequence is TGCAGCGTCCAAGGCAGATTCTCCTACGAGCAGTACTTC. V is TRBV29-1 and J is TRBJ2-7; no clear D gene. CDR1 and CDR2 (germline): SQVTM, ANQGSEA. CDR3 length: 13 residues. V was trimmed by 6 bases and J by 0 bases, leaving 12 bases between them.

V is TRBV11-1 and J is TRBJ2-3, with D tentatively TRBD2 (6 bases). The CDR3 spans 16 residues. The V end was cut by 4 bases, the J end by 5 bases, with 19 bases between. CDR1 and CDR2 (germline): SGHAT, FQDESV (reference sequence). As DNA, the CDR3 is TGTGCCAGCAGCTCCCCCAGCGGGTCCCGTAGAGATACGCAGTATTTT. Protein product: CASSSPSGSRRDTQYF.